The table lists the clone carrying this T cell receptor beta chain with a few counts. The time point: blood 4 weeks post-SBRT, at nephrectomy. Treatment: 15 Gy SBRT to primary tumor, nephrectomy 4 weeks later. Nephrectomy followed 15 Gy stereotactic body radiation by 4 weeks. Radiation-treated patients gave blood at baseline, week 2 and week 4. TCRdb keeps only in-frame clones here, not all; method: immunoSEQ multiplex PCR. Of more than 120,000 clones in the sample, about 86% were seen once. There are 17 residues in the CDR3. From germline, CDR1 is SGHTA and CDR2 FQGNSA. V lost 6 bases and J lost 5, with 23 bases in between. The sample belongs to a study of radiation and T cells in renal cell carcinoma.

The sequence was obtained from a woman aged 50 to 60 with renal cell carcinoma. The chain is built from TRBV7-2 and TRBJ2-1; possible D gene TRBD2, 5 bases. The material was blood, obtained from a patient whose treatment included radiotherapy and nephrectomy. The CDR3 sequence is CASRRNFGRSSDNEQFF. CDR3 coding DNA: TGTGCCAGCAGGAGGAATTTTGGGAGATCTTCCGACAATGAGCAGTTCTTC.